Described below is a single T cell receptor (beta chain) sequence and its context. What it binds is not known. Germline CDR1 is SQVTM and CDR2 is ANQGSEA. Trimming took off 7 bases at V and 6 bases at J, with 13 bases between the two ends. The CDR3 totals 11 residues. This record comes from a study of cytomegalovirus exposure and HLA in healthy donors. Whole-study findings and limits: The study assumed roughly uniform donor sequencing depth for presence/absence analyses. The study labeled 150 to 200 TCR beta chains cytomegalovirus-associated.

Each donor was nominally healthy when sampled (though unrecorded immune exposures were likely). Amplification used 60 Vbeta primers and 13 Jbeta primers. Measured with immunoSEQ multiplex PCR; TCRdb has only the in-frame clones, and not every one. The table has around 200,000 clones, 75% to 85% seen once. Sequenced sample: PBMCs. The receptor comes from a woman in her forties or fifties in good health and CMV-seronegative. The chain is built from TRBV29-1 and TRBJ2-7, with D perhaps TRBD2 (6 bases). The DNA for the CDR3 is TGCAGCGCCGGCTTCGGGGGCGAGCAGTACTTC. Protein sequence: CSAGFGGEQYF.